The entry that follows covers one TCR beta chain sequence. A total RNA quantity of 3500 ng went into each TCR library. Molecular identifiers with 6-nucleotide sample barcodes were added during cDNA synthesis via template switching. No DNA is given; TCRdb re-called the 5' RACE reads and lists each CDR3 protein once. The sample has about 130,000 distinct CDR3 sequences; the top ten hold roughly 1.2%. This sample stems from a study of monozygotic twins with inflammatory bowel disease. CDR1 DFQATT and CDR2 SNEGSKA come from the germline V gene (reference sequence). The length of the CDR3 is 15 residues. This TCR came from a human donor with ulcerative colitis or Crohn's disease, or a healthy co-twin of an affected twin (not recorded which). Material: blood. The rearrangement links TRBV20-1 to TRBJ2-1; TCRdb reports TRBD2, a call that lacks DNA to check it against. This CDR3 is CSARSREDSGNEQFF.